The clone carrying this T cell receptor (beta chain) was seen at least ten times. The antigen remains undetermined. The TCR beta library used iRepertoire HTBI primers with Arm-PCR amplification of CDR3. TCRdb independently ran MiXCR on the multiplex PCR reads; one entry per CDR3 protein. Here the sample spans hundreds of thousands of distinct CDR3 sequences, roughly 21% being singletons. The V and J ends lost 6 bases and 1 base respectively, with 12 bases between them. The CDR3 consists of 14 residues. These data are taken from a study of regulatory T cells in long-lasting Graves disease. Study-level results: Persistent disease exhibited a predilection for TRBV28, TRBJ1-2 and TRBJ2-5.

Time point: persistent/refractory GD, antithyroid drugs over 5 years with positive TRAb. PBMC-derived RNA was used for the TCR library. The receptor was derived from a female donor with Graves disease. This rearrangement joins TRBV12-3 or TRBV12-4 to TRBJ1-1; D is possibly TRBD1 (5 bases). Sequencing used peripheral blood mononuclear cells (PBMCs), obtained when the disease was refractory, from a patient treated with antithyroid drugs. The CDR3 nucleotides read TGTGCCAGCAGCTTCGGGGGTGGGAACACTGAAGCTTTCTTT. It is translated as CASSFGGGNTEAFF.